This T cell receptor (beta chain) came from a study of spatial heterogeneity in lung cancer. For the study at large: Consistently, beta-chain sequences turned up in larger numbers than alpha-chain sequences did. Raw sequencing reads included, on average, more than 9.5 appearances of each unique TCR and UMI combination.

Each molecule of TCR cDNA was tagged with one unique molecular identifier. TCRdb redid the calling of the 5' RACE reads with MiXCR, one entry per CDR3 protein. The data hold 55,000 to 75,000 distinct CDR3 sequences, with roughly 8% observed a single time. Trimming left V 1 base short and J 2 bases short, with 9 bases between. The CDR3 consists of 14 residues. In germline, CDR1 is LNHDA, CDR2 SQIVND (reference sequence). Time point meaning: sample taken at primary tumor resection. The sequenced material consisted of unsorted whole RNA from tumor, nontumor lung or frozen PBMC. Samples were obtained from some 70 donors, all untreated early-stage non-small cell lung cancer patients. This clonotype was seen only a few times.

The specimen was PBMCs, collected at surgery. V and J are TRBV19 and TRBJ2-7; no definite D call. This receptor was identified in a female donor with early-stage non-small cell lung cancer. In nucleotides, the CDR3 is TGTGCCAGTAGTATAGCCCCCGGAACCTACGAGCAGTACTTC. As protein: CASSIAPGTYEQYF.